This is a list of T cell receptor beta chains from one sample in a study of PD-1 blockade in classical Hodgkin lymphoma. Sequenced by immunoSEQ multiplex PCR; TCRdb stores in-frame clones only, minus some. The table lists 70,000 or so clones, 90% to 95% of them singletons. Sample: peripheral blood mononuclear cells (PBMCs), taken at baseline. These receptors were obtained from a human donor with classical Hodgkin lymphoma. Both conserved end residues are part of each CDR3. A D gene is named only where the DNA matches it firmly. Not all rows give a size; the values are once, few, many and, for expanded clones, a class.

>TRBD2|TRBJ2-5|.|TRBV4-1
CASSQEPPASGSETQYF
TGCGCCAGCAGCCAAGAGCCCCCCGCTAGCGGGAGCGAGACCCAGTACTTC
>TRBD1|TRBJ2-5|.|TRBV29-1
CSAARGQGAGETQYF
TGCAGCGCGGCCCGTGGACAGGGGGCAGGGGAGACCCAGTACTTC
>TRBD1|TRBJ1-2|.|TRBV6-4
CASSDQPGTGYGYTF
TGTGCCAGCAGTGACCAACCCGGGACAGGTTATGGCTACACCTTC
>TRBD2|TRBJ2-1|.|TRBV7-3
CASSLVRLAAYNEQFF
TGTGCCAGCAGCTTAGTGCGACTAGCGGCCTACAATGAGCAGTTCTTC
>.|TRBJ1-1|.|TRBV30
CAWADRNTEAFF
TGTGCCTGGGCGGACAGAAACACTGAAGCTTTCTTT
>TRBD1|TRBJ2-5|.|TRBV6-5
CASSQDRAQETQYF
TGTGCCAGCAGCCAGGACAGGGCGCAAGAGACCCAGTACTTC
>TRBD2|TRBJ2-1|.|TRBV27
CASSNAPGTRDEQFF
TGTGCCAGCAGTAATGCTCCCGGGACTAGGGATGAGCAGTTCTTC
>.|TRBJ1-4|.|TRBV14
CASSQGTRNEKLFF
TGTGCCAGCAGCCAAGGAACCCGTAATGAAAAACTGTTTTTT
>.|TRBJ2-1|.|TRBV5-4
CASSLAYNEQFF
TGTGCCAGCAGCTTGGCCTACAATGAGCAGTTCTTC
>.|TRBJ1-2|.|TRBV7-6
CASSLLERRPTEANYGYTF
TGTGCCAGCAGCTTACTGGAAAGGAGGCCCACCGAAGCTAACTATGGCTACACCTTC
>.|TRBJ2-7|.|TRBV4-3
CASSPRNAVSEQYF
TGCGCCAGCAGCCCCCGGAACGCGGTCTCCGAGCAGTACTTC
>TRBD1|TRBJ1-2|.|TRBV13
CASSRQGVLYGYTF
TGTGCCAGCAGCCGCCAGGGGGTCCTTTATGGCTACACCTTC
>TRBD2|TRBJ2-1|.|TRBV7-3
CASSLSGSDRNEQFF
TGTGCCAGCAGCTTGAGCGGGAGTGATCGCAATGAGCAGTTCTTC
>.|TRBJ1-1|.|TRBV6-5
CASSYQPGREGTEAFF
TGTGCCAGCAGTTACCAGCCGGGCAGGGAAGGCACTGAAGCTTTCTTT
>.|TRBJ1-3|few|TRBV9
CASSVQMGTSGNTIYF
TGTGCCAGCAGCGTTCAGATGGGGACCTCTGGAAACACCATATATTTT
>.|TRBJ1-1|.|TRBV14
CASSPTVNTEAFF
TGTGCCAGCAGCCCGACAGTGAACACTGAAGCTTTCTTT
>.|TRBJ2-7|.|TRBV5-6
CASSPRPSSYEQYF
TGTGCCAGCAGCCCCAGACCGAGCTCCTACGAGCAGTACTTC
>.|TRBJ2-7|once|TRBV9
CASSVGGSLYEQYF
TGTGCCAGCAGCGTAGGAGGCAGCCTCTACGAGCAGTACTTC
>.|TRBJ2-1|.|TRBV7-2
CASSLVATPSYNEQFF
TGTGCCAGCAGCTTAGTGGCCACCCCCTCCTACAATGAGCAGTTCTTC
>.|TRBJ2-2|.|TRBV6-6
CASGRWDTGELFF
TGTGCCTCCGGACGATGGGACACCGGGGAGCTGTTTTTT
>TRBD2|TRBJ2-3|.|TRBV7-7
CASSLSLAGADTQYF
TGTGCCAGCAGCTTATCTCTAGCGGGAGCAGATACGCAGTATTTT
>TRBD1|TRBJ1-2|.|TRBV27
CASSFDRGLGGYTF
TGTGCCAGCAGTTTCGACAGGGGGCTTGGTGGCTACACCTTC